This T cell receptor beta chain was retrieved from a study of control samples from healthy donors and cancer patients. Profiling relied on immunoSEQ multiplex PCR, and the TCRdb table lists in-frame clones only, not all of them. This sample carries 150,000 to 200,000 clones, 94% of them seen once, and the ten largest clones take 1.3% to 1.5%. Germline CDR1 and CDR2: MNHEY and SVGEGT. V lost 2 bases, J lost 4 bases, and 8 bases lay in between. The CDR3 is 13 amino acids. The clonotype comes from a woman younger than 30 in good health. Sequencing input: blood. The J gene is TRBJ1-2, the V gene TRBV6-2 or TRBV6-3; possible D gene TRBD1, 5 bases. This CDR3 is CASSYGAGYGYTF. In DNA form, the CDR3 reads TGTGCCAGCAGTTACGGGGCAGGCTATGGCTACACCTTC.